A single sample gave rise to the 30 T cell receptor beta chains below, sequenced in a study of shared clonotypes between healthy human individuals (TCRdb year 2020). The library was obtained by the immunoSEQ multiplex PCR assay. As stored in TCRdb, this immuneACCESS dataset retains in-frame rearrangements with V and J assigned. A fraction of the clones does not appear; measured against another copy, unresolved V genes explain less than half of the discrepancy, and the remainder lacks a known reason. Recorded for this sample are roughly 1,000,000 clones; approximately 80% of them occurred a single time. The leading ten clones occupy 0.61% of the sample. Sequenced: memory CD4+ T cells from PBMCs. Reading the label with the study, this specimen's cell subset or site is: CD45RA-negative fraction. The receptors shown here come from a man between 18 and 29 years old in good health. Some clones in this sample may be carry-over from other donors' samples.

This sequence joins TRBV9 and TRBJ1-3, with D possibly being TRBD1 (5 bases). Looked up from germline, CDR1 is SGDLS and CDR2 is YYNGEE. The CDR3 length is 19 residues. Trimming took 4 bases from V and 0 from J, leaving 23 bases between them. As DNA, the CDR3 is TGTGCCAGCAGCCCCGAGGGACGGAGCCCAACTTACTCTGGAAACACCATATATTTT. This gives the protein CASSPEGRSPTYSGNTIYF.

Details on this clone: Different DNA sequences within this sample yield the same CDR3. This chain joins TRBV29-1 and TRBJ1-2, with 9 bases aligning to TRBD1. This CDR3 contains 13 residues. With V trimmed by 6 bases and J by 4 bases, 6 bases remained unmatched. Germline V gives CDR1 SQVTM, CDR2 ANQGSEA. CDR3 loop: CSVGQGGGYGYTF. The CDR3 DNA follows: TGCAGCGTGGGACAGGGTGGGGGCTATGGCTACACCTTC.

The CDR3, as DNA: TGTGCCAGCAGCTTGATTGACACGGAGAAACTGTTTTTT. Encoded protein: CASSLIDTEKLFF. The chain joins TRBV5-5 to TRBJ1-4, with D unclear. This CDR3 is built from 13 residues. Germline V gene lookup returns CDR1 SGHKS and CDR2 YYEKEE (reference sequence). V shed 1 base and J shed 11 bases, with 12 bases lying between them. Full variable domain (remainder filled in from reference TRBV5-5 and TRBJ1-4): DAGVTQSPTHLIKTRGQQVTLRCSPISGHKSVSWYQQVLGQGPQFIFQYYEKEERGRGNFPDRFSARQFPNYSSELNVNALLLGDSALYLCASSLIDTEKLFFGSGTQLSVL.

The chain links TRBV7-2 to TRBJ2-1; D is unresolved. The germline V and J ends were trimmed by 2 bases and 8 bases, with 13 bases remaining between them. This CDR3 has 14 residues. Germline V gene lookup returns CDR1 SGHTA and CDR2 FQGNSA. CDR3 bases: TGTGCCAGCAGCTTATTCACCCCCGACGATGAGCAGTTCTTC. It encodes CASSLFTPDDEQFF. Supplemented by reference TRBV7-2 and TRBJ2-1, the full variable domain reads GAGVSQSPSNKVTEKGKDVELRCDPISGHTALYWYRQSLGQGLEFLIYFQGNSAPDKSGLPSDRFSAERTGGSVSTLTIQRTQQEDSAVYLCASSLFTPDDEQFFGPGTRLTVL.

Details on this clone: The same CDR3 also results from other DNA sequences found in this sample. This chain uses TRBV5-4 with TRBJ2-5; TRBD2 matches at 15 bases. The CDR3 has 15 residues. In germline, CDR1 is SGHNT, CDR2 YYREEE (reference sequence). V was clipped by 3 bases and J by 4 bases; unmatched bases: 1. CDR3 DNA sequence: TGTGCCAGCAGCTCGGGACTAGCGGGAGGAGAGACCCAGTACTTC. Translation: CASSSGLAGGETQYF.

On this clone itself: This likely traces to a read error, being one base from a far larger clone. The same CDR3 also results from other DNA sequences found in this sample. V gene TRBV4-1 combines with J gene TRBJ1-1; 7 nucleotides align to TRBD1. From germline, CDR1 is MGHRA and CDR2 YSYEKL. The CDR3 totals 14 residues. The CDR3, as DNA: TGCGCCAGCAGCCCGGGACAGCAGAACACTGAAGCTTTCTTC. Translated, it gives CASSPGQQNTEAFF.

The gene calls are TRBV9 and TRBJ1-2; D is possibly TRBD1 (5 bases). V was cut by 3 bases and J by 10 bases, with 22 bases left in between. The CDR3 is 15 residues long. CDR1 and CDR2 from the germline V gene are SGDLS and YYNGEE. The CDR3 bases are TGTGCCAGCAGCGCCCCGGGGGACGCCCGGGGCGCCTACACCTTC. The encoded protein is CASSAPGDARGAYTF.

As regards this clone: This may be a read error: a much more frequent sequence differs by one nucleotide. The same CDR3 arises from other DNA sequences in this sample as well. The chain employs TRBV7-9 and TRBJ1-1; 11 nucleotides line up with TRBD1. This CDR3 is built from 19 residues. From germline, CDR1 is SEHNR and CDR2 FQNEAQ (reference sequence). CDR3 sequence (DNA): TGTGCCAGCAGCTTACTCGGGTGGGGGACAGGGGGAATGAACACTGAGGCTTTCTTT. Amino acid sequence: CASSLLGWGTGGMNTEAFF.

The rearrangement uses TRBV5-1 and TRBJ2-6; D possibly corresponds to TRBD1 (6 bases). The CDR3 covers 16 residues. Trimming removed 4 bases from V and 1 base from J, with 12 bases in between. Germline V gene sequence: CDR1 SGHRS, CDR2 YFSETQ. In DNA, the CDR3 is TGCGCCAGCAGCGTAACGACAGGATCTGGGGCCAACGTCCTGACTTTC. It is translated as CASSVTTGSGANVLTF.

This sequence joins TRBV30 and TRBJ1-5; D perhaps matches TRBD1 (5 bases). Germline lookup yields CDR1 GTSNPN and CDR2 SVGIG (reference sequence). Trimming removed 2 bases at V and 4 bases at J, with 15 bases between. The CDR3 contains 15 residues. Here the CDR3 reads CAWSLGVAANQPQHF. Here the CDR3 DNA reads TGTGCCTGGAGTCTAGGGGTGGCAGCTAATCAGCCCCAGCATTTT.

The chain combines TRBV6-1 with TRBJ2-7; 14 bases match TRBD2. CDR3 length: 19 residues. Germline lookup yields CDR1 MNHNS and CDR2 SASEGT. Trimming cost V 4 bases and J 3 bases; bases outside gene matches: 14. Written as DNA, the CDR3 is TGTGCCAGCAGTGGCAAAACCGGGACTAGCGGGAGTAGTCGCTACGAGCAGTACTTC. It specifies CASSGKTGTSGSSRYEQYF.

V is TRBV28 and J is TRBJ1-2; weak D call: TRBD1 (6 bases). CDR1 MDHEN and CDR2 SYDVKM come from the germline V gene. The CDR3 loop spans 13 amino acids. V gave up 6 bases and J gave up 7 bases, with 15 bases separating them. Here the CDR3 DNA reads TGTGCCAGCAGCCTGACAGGTTGGAGTGGCTACACCTTC. It encodes CASSLTGWSGYTF.

V usage is TRBV5-4 and J usage is TRBJ1-2; 8 bases map to TRBD1. CDR3 length equals 14 residues. Trimming took 4 bases from V and 4 from J; bases not matched to a gene: 6. CDR1 and CDR2 from the germline V gene are SGHNT and YYREEE (reference sequence). CDR3 sequence: CASSPKGQAYGYTF. CDR3 DNA sequence: TGTGCCAGCAGCCCAAAGGGACAGGCCTATGGCTACACCTTC.

The chain employs TRBV5-1 and TRBJ2-3; 8 bases line up with TRBD2. The CDR3 spans 16 residues. Trimming removed 4 bases from V and 1 base from J; junction bases left unmatched: 8. The germline V gene encodes CDR1 SGHRS and CDR2 YFSETQ. CDR3 residues: CASSPGPRGGTDTQYF. DNA of the CDR3: TGCGCCAGCAGCCCAGGCCCGCGGGGGGGCACAGATACGCAGTATTTT.

A note on this clone: A read error may be the cause here, since a much bigger clone is one base away. The chain recombines TRBV5-4 with TRBJ2-3; 11 bases fit TRBD2. Germline values: CDR1 SGHNT, CDR2 YYREEE (reference sequence). After removal of 2 bases from V and 4 bases from J, the junction contained 3 bases not matched to a gene. CDR3 length: 15 amino acids. The CDR3 is CASSLLAGEADTQYF. The CDR3, as DNA: TGTGCCAGCAGCTTACTAGCGGGAGAGGCAGATACGCAGTATTTT.

CDR3 in amino acids: CASSLGLAGGPSTDTQYF. CDR3 bases: TGTGCCAGCAGCTTAGGGCTAGCGGGAGGGCCAAGCACAGATACGCAGTATTTT. This chain uses TRBV11-2 with TRBJ2-3; TRBD2 matches 12 bases. The CDR3 runs to 18 residues. With V trimmed by 1 base and J by 0 bases, 5 bases remained unmatched. The germline gives CDR1 SGHAT, CDR2 FQNNGV. Full variable domain (remainder filled in from reference TRBV11-2 and TRBJ2-3): EAGVAQSPRYKIIEKRQSVAFWCNPISGHATLYWYQQILGQGPKLLIQFQNNGVVDDSQLPKDRFSAERLKGVDSTLKIQPAKLEDSAVYLCASSLGLAGGPSTDTQYFGPGTRLTVL.

The chain couples TRBV6-1 to TRBJ2-2; TRBD2 is a possible D gene (6 bases). Germline V gene lookup returns CDR1 MNHNS and CDR2 SASEGT. Between the trimmed V and J ends, which lost 4 bases and 2 bases, there was a span of 20 bases. The CDR3 spans 18 residues. The CDR3 here is CASSGRPGTAINTGELFF. CDR3 DNA sequence: TGTGCCAGCAGTGGGCGTCCTGGGACTGCAATCAACACCGGGGAGCTGTTTTTT.

Regarding this clone: It differs at one base from a far larger clone, so likely a read error. Other DNA variants within this sample encode the same CDR3. This sequence joins TRBV29-1 and TRBJ1-5, with D possibly matching TRBD1 (6 bases). Germline assignment: CDR1 SQVTM and CDR2 ANQGSEA. The CDR3 has 13 amino acids. CDR3 bases: TGCAGCGTTGCTGGCAGGGGAGATCAGCCCCAACATTTT. Its translation is CSVAGRGDQPQHF.

This clone was picked up one time. The rearrangement links TRBV6-6 to TRBJ1-1; the D is unclear. The CDR3 runs to 14 residues. CDR1 and CDR2 from the germline V gene are MNHNY and SVGAGI (reference sequence). The ends were cut back, 7 bases at V and 2 bases at J, with 14 bases in the middle. The CDR3 here is CASTWTELNTEAFF. For the CDR3, the DNA is TGTGCCAGCACCTGGACGGAGTTAAACACTGAAGCTTTCTTT.

This chain joins TRBV28 and TRBJ2-4; no firm D call. Trimming pared 4 bases from V and 11 bases from J, leaving 12 bases between. This CDR3 comprises 12 residues. Germline values: CDR1 MDHEN, CDR2 SYDVKM. CDR3 amino acids: CASSSLVTVQYF. The CDR3 DNA reads TGTGCCAGCAGTTCGTTGGTGACGGTTCAGTACTTC.

Ten or more counts support this clone. V and J are TRBV7-3 and TRBJ2-7, with 10 nucleotides matching TRBD1. The CDR3 has 14 amino acids. The germline V gene encodes CDR1 SGHTA and CDR2 FQGTGA. V shed 5 bases, J shed 7 bases, and the junction held 8 bases outside the gene matches. CDR3: CASSMTGGSGEQYF. The CDR3 DNA is TGTGCCAGCAGCATGACAGGGGGCTCGGGAGAGCAGTACTTC.

The chain joins TRBV28 to TRBJ1-3, with 9 bases fitting TRBD1. Germline CDR1 reads MDHEN; CDR2 reads SYDVKM. After removal of 8 bases from V and 0 bases from J, the junction contained 8 bases not matched to a gene. CDR3 length equals 16 residues. For the CDR3, the DNA is TGTGCCAGCTCCGGGACAGGGCCACTCTCTGGAAACACCATATATTTT. Translating gives CASSGTGPLSGNTIYF.

The gene calls are TRBV10-3 and TRBJ1-1; a weak D match, TRBD1 (6 bases). Germline V gene lookup returns CDR1 ENHRY and CDR2 SYGVKD. CDR3 size: 15 residues. V was cut by 7 bases and J by 3 bases, with 18 bases left in between. The CDR3 protein is CAIKGRGEGDTEAFF. CDR3 DNA: TGTGCCATCAAAGGCAGGGGAGAGGGCGACACTGAAGCTTTCTTT.

In regard to this clone: This same CDR3 is encoded by further DNA sequences in the sample. The chain employs TRBV5-1 and TRBJ2-2; 7 positions match TRBD1. The CDR3 runs 15 residues. Germline V gives CDR1 SGHRS, CDR2 YFSETQ. J gave up 5 bases and V 0 bases, and 4 bases lay outside the gene matches. CDR3 DNA: TGCGCCAGCAGCTTGGTGACAGGGTTGACCGGGGAGCTGTTTTTT. This sequence encodes CASSLVTGLTGELFF.

The V gene is TRBV18, the J gene TRBJ2-7; D uncertain. The length of the CDR3 is 14 residues. Germline lookup yields CDR1 KGHSH and CDR2 LQKENI. Trimming cost V 0 bases and J 6 bases, with 12 bases left between them. The CDR3 sequence: CASSPPSSGREQYF. The CDR3 DNA reads TGTGCCAGCTCACCACCGTCTTCCGGGCGCGAGCAGTACTTC.

A note on this clone: The same CDR3 is also encoded by other DNA sequences in this sample. This CDR3 is CASSLDRDDTQYF. CDR3 coding DNA: TGTGCCAGCAGCTTGGACAGGGACGATACGCAGTATTTT. This chain joins TRBV5-8 and TRBJ2-3; maybe TRBD1 (6 bases). CDR3 length equals 13 residues. Trimming pared 0 bases from V and 6 bases from J, leaving 8 bases between. Germline V lookup: CDR1 SGHTS, CDR2 YDEGEE.

V usage is TRBV5-1 and J usage is TRBJ1-5; TRBD1 matches 8 bases. The CDR3 consists of 17 residues. The trim removed 4 bases at V and 0 bases at J, leaving 9 bases unmatched. Germline V gene sequence: CDR1 SGHRS, CDR2 YFSETQ. The CDR3 nucleotides are TGCGCCAGCAGCCCCGGGACAGGATGGGGTAGCAATCAGCCCCAGCATTTT. Its translation is CASSPGTGWGSNQPQHF.

The rearrangement joins TRBV11-2 to TRBJ2-7; 8 positions match TRBD1. CDR3 length: 14 residues. V lost 5 bases and J lost 5; bases outside the gene matches: 8. Germline CDR1 reads SGHAT; CDR2 reads FQNNGV. The CDR3 DNA follows: TGTGCCAGCAGCGCCCGGACAGGGAGGAACGAGCAGTACTTC. Translation gives CASSARTGRNEQYF.

The genes are TRBV10-3 and TRBJ1-5; D gene uncertain. This CDR3 is built from 14 residues. V shed 3 bases and J shed 3 bases, with 9 bases lying between them. CDR1 is ENHRY, CDR2 SYGVKD, per germline. Here the CDR3 reads CAISEEGLNQPQHF. DNA for the CDR3: TGTGCCATCAGTGAAGAAGGGCTCAATCAGCCCCAGCATTTT.

The table lists this clone with a count of one. The chain combines TRBV7-3 with TRBJ2-1, with D perhaps being TRBD1 or TRBD2 (5 bases each). The CDR3 extends over 15 amino acids. Trimming removed 1 base at V and 6 bases at J, with 13 bases between. Looked up from germline, CDR1 is SGHTA and CDR2 is FQGTGA. CDR3 nucleotide sequence: TGTGCCAGCAGCTTAAAGTCGGGACCCACCAATGAGCAGTTCTTC. This translates into CASSLKSGPTNEQFF.